These 18 T cell receptor beta chains share one sample of origin, sequenced in a study of CD8 T cells in ankylosing spondylitis. From the 5' RACE reads, TCRdb called clonotypes with MiXCR, one entry per CDR3 protein. The profile covers 150,000 to 200,000 distinct CDR3 sequences, with about 32% appearing a single time and approximately 6% taken by the ten largest. Sample: synovial fluid, either unsorted or a sorted T cell fraction (not recorded which). The receptors stem from a male donor with ankylosing spondylitis.

This chain uses TRBV4-1 with TRBJ2-7; 10 bases line up with TRBD1. Germline V gene sequence: CDR1 MGHRA, CDR2 YSYEKL. Trimming removed 3 bases from V and 7 bases from J; junction bases left unmatched: 6. The CDR3 totals 14 residues. Here the CDR3 reads CASSHWDRGGEQYF. CDR3 DNA: TGCGCCAGCAGCCACTGGGACAGGGGAGGTGAGCAGTACTTC.

Details on this clonotype: The junction shows a germline mismatch at one end, possibly a read error. The chain uses TRBV12-3 or TRBV12-4 and TRBJ1-1; D uncertain. The CDR3 runs to 11 residues. In nucleotides, the CDR3 is TGTGCCAGCAGTCGCCGGACCGCCCTCAACTTT. This translates into CASSRRTALNF.

CDR3 sequence reads: CASGLNIIYNTEAFF. As DNA, the CDR3 is TGTGCTAGTGGTTTGAACATAATATACAACACTGAAGCTTTCTTT. This chain connects TRBV12-5 to TRBJ1-1; no definite D call. The CDR3 is 15 amino acids. Germline lookup yields CDR1 LGHNT and CDR2 FRNRAP. With 2 bases removed from V and 2 bases from J, the gap between germline ends came to 12 bases.

This clonotype appeared a single time. This chain joins TRBV11-3 and TRBJ2-3, with TRBD2 matching over 8 bases. The CDR3 extends over 17 amino acids. Per germline, CDR1 SGHNT and CDR2 YENEEA. Trimming cost V 1 base and J 3 bases; bases outside gene matches: 9. The DNA for the CDR3 is TGTGCCAGCAGCTTAGGGTCGACGGGGGGGCCTACAGATACGCAGTATTTT. It codes for CASSLGSTGGPTDTQYF.

There are many counts of this clonotype. The chain uses TRBV30 and TRBJ1-6; possible D gene TRBD1, 6 bases. The CDR3 totals 13 residues. The V and J ends lost 4 bases and 7 bases respectively, with 11 bases between them. Germline V gene sequence: CDR1 GTSNPN, CDR2 SVGIG (reference sequence). The CDR3 nucleotides read TGTGCCTGGAAGGGGCAGGGGAATTCACCCCTCCACTTT. This gives the protein CAWKGQGNSPLHF. Based on the CDR3 plus reference TRBV30 and TRBJ1-6, the full variable domain is SQTIHQWPATLVQPVGSPLSLECTVEGTSNPNLYWYRQAAGRGLQLLFYSVGIGQISSEVPQNLSASRPQDRQFILSSKKLLLSDSGFYLCAWKGQGNSPLHFGNGTRLTVT.

The J gene is TRBJ2-3, the V gene TRBV27; 8 bases are a match to TRBD2. The V gene end was trimmed by 6 bases and the J gene end by 6 bases; junction bases not matched to a gene: 17. This CDR3 spans 17 amino acids. CDR1 and CDR2 (germline): MNHEY, SMNVEV (reference sequence). CDR3 amino acids: CASRGGGASGFPDTQYF. In DNA form, the CDR3 reads TGTGCCAGCAGGGGAGGGGGGGCTAGCGGGTTCCCCGATACGCAGTATTTT.

CDR3: CASSLGGKSPLHF. The CDR3 DNA is TGTGCCAGCAGCTTGGGGGGAAAATCACCCCTCCACTTT. The genes are TRBV5-6 and TRBJ1-6; no reliable D call. Germline V gene data show CDR1 as SGHDT and CDR2 as YYEEEE. The CDR3 spans 13 residues. Trimming stripped 0 bases from V and 10 bases from J, with 8 bases between.

The chain has TRBV5-1 and TRBJ1-4; D unclear. The V gene's germline CDR1 is SGHRS and CDR2 YFSETQ. The V end was cut by 4 bases, the J end by 4 bases, with 11 bases between. This CDR3 spans 14 amino acids. The CDR3 coding sequence is TGCGCCAGCAGCCCCCGCAGTCTTAATGAAAAACTGTTTTTT. Encoded protein: CASSPRSLNEKLFF.

The V call is TRBV7-6, the J call TRBJ2-5; 9 bases are a match to TRBD1. With 5 bases clipped from V and 5 bases from J, the junction kept 15 bases outside the gene matches. There are 17 residues in the CDR3. The germline V gene encodes CDR1 SGHVS and CDR2 FNYEAQ. CDR3 protein: CASSPFSGTGSGETQYF. DNA for the CDR3: TGTGCCAGCAGCCCATTCTCCGGGACAGGGTCCGGGGAGACCCAGTACTTC. Based on the CDR3 plus reference TRBV7-6 and TRBJ2-5, the full variable domain is GAGVSQSPRYKVTKRGQDVALRCDPISGHVSLYWYRQALGQGPEFLTYFNYEAQQDKSGLPNDRFSAERPEGSISTLTIQRTEQRDSAMYRCASSPFSGTGSGETQYFGPGTRLLVL.

This rearrangement joins TRBV14 to TRBJ2-5, with 10 positions matching TRBD2. The junction had 5 bases not matched to a gene; V was cut back by 4 bases and J by 0 bases. CDR3 length equals 16 residues. CDR1 is SGHDN and CDR2 is FVKESK in the germline V gene. The CDR3 DNA sequence: TGTGCCAGCAGCCCCGGACTAGCGGAGTACCAAGAGACCCAGTACTTC. Translation: CASSPGLAEYQETQYF.

This rearrangement joins TRBV10-2 to TRBJ2-7; D unresolved. Trimming took 6 bases from V and 2 from J, leaving 17 bases between them. The CDR3 length is 15 residues. Germline V gene data show CDR1 as WSHSY and CDR2 as SAAADI. The chain's CDR3 is CASSADLAAPYEQYF. In DNA, the CDR3 is TGCGCCAGCAGCGCCGACCTGGCGGCACCCTACGAGCAGTACTTC.

Here the CDR3 reads CASSPKQGNYGYTF. CDR3 nucleotide sequence: TGTGCCAGCAGCCCGAAACAGGGGAACTATGGCTACACCTTC. V and J are TRBV5-5 and TRBJ1-2, with 7 positions matching TRBD1. Germline CDR1 reads SGHKS; CDR2 reads YYEKEE (reference sequence). V lost 4 bases and J lost 2; bases outside the gene matches: 5. The CDR3 has 14 amino acids.

This clonotype turned up a few times. This rearrangement joins TRBV7-2 to TRBJ1-1, with no clear D. V lost 1 base, J lost 8 bases, and 14 bases lay in between. Germline CDR1 is SGHTA and CDR2 is FQGNSA. The CDR3 covers 14 residues. The CDR3 is CASSLVSGSREAFF. In DNA, the CDR3 is TGTGCCAGCAGCTTAGTAAGTGGCAGCCGAGAAGCTTTCTTT.

V gene TRBV7-9 combines with J gene TRBJ1-5; TRBD1 is a possible D gene (5 bases). Germline V gene sequence: CDR1 SEHNR, CDR2 FQNEAQ (reference sequence). This CDR3 is 15 amino acids long. Trimming took off 5 bases at V and 5 bases at J, with 16 bases between the two ends. The CDR3 region is CASSPDTRTDQPQHF. In DNA, the CDR3 is TGTGCCAGCAGCCCGGACACTAGAACCGATCAGCCCCAGCATTTT.

The chain combines TRBV6-2 or TRBV6-3 with TRBJ2-2; 11 bases match TRBD1. Trimming at V came to 5 bases and at J to 3 bases, leaving 14 bases not matched to a gene. There are 19 residues in the CDR3. CDR1 MNHEY and CDR2 SVGEGT come from the germline V gene. The CDR3 reads CASSLVWDRGNTDTGELFF. CDR3 bases: TGTGCCAGCAGTCTGGTCTGGGACAGGGGGAATACGGACACCGGGGAGCTGTTTTTT.

The chain uses TRBV2 and TRBJ1-6; D remains unclear. Germline CDR1 and CDR2: SNHLY and FYNNEI. V lost 7 bases and J 7 bases, leaving 11 bases between the germline ends. CDR3 size: 13 residues. The chain's CDR3 is CASTGLGNSPLHF. Here the CDR3 DNA reads TGTGCCAGCACCGGGCTGGGGAATTCACCCCTCCACTTT.

V usage is TRBV28 and J usage is TRBJ2-6, with a possible D match to TRBD1 (6 bases). CDR3 length equals 14 residues. Per germline, CDR1 MDHEN and CDR2 SYDVKM. Between the trimmed V and J ends, which lost 6 bases and 4 bases, there was a span of 10 bases. CDR3 coding DNA: TGTGCCAGCAGAGGACAGTCCGGGGCCAACGTCCTGACTTTC. This gives the protein CASRGQSGANVLTF. The full variable domain, in which reference TRBV28 and TRBJ2-6 provide the parts outside the CDR3, is DVKVTQSSRYLVKRTGEKVFLECVQDMDHENMFWYRQDPGLGLRLIYFSYDVKMKEKGDIPEGYSVSREKKERFSLILESASTNQTSMYLCASRGQSGANVLTFGAGSRLTVL.

This clonotype was detected only a few times. V usage is TRBV20-1 and J usage is TRBJ1-5; 10 positions match TRBD1. This CDR3 region has 15 residues. CDR1 is DFQATT, CDR2 SNEGSKA, per germline (reference sequence). J lost 4 bases, V lost 0 bases, and 3 bases had no gene match. The CDR3 DNA reads as TGCAGTGCTAGAGAACCGGGACAGGGGAATCAGCCCCAGCATTTT. Translated, it gives CSAREPGQGNQPQHF.